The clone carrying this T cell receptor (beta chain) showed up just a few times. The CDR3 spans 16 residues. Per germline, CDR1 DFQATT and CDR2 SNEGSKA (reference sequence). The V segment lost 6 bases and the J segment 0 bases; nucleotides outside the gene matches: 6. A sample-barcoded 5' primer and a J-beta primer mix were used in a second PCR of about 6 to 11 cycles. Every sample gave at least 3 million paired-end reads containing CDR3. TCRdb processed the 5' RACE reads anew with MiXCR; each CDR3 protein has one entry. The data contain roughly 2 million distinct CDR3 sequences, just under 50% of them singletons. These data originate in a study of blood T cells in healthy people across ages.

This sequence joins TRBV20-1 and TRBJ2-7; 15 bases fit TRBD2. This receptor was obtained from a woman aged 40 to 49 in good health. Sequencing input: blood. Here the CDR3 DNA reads TGCAGTGCCTGGACTAGCGGGGGGGCCGGCTCCTACGAGCAGTACTTC. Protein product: CSAWTSGGAGSYEQYF.